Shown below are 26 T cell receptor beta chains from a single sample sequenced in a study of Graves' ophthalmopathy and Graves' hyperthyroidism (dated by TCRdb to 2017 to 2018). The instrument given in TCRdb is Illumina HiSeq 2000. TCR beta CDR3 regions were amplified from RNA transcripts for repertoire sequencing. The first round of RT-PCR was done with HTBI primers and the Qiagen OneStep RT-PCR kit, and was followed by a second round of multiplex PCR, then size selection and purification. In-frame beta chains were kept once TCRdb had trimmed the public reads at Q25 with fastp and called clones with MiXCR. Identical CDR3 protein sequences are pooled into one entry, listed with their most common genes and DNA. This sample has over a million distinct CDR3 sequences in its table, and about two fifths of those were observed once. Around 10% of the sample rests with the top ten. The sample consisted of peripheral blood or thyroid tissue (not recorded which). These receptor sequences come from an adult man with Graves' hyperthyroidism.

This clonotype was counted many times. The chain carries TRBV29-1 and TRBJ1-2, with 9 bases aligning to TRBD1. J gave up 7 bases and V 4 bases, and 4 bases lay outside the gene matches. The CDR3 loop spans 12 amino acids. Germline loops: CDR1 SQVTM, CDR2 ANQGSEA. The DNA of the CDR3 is TGCAGCGTTGGGGGACAGGGCAGTGGCTACACCTTC. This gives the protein CSVGGQGSGYTF.

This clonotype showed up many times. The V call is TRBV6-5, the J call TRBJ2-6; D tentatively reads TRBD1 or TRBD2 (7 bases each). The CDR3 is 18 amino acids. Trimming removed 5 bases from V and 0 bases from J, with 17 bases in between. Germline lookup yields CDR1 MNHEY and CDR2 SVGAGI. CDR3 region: CASSETTGRGSGANVLTF. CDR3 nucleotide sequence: TGTGCCAGCAGTGAGACGACAGGGAGGGGCTCTGGGGCCAACGTCCTGACTTTC.

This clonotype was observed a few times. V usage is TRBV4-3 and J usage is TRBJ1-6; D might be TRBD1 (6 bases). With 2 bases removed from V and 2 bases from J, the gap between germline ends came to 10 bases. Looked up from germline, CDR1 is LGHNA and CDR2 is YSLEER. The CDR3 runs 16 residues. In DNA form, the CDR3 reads TGCGCCAGCAGCCAATCTGAGGGGGCCTATAATTCACCCCTCCACTTT. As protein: CASSQSEGAYNSPLHF.

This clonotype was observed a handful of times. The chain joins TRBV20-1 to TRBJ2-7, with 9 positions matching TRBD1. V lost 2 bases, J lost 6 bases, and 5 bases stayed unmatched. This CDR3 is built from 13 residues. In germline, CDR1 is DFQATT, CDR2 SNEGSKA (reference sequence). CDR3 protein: CSARRTGAVEQYF. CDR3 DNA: TGCAGTGCTAGAAGGACAGGGGCGGTCGAGCAGTACTTC.

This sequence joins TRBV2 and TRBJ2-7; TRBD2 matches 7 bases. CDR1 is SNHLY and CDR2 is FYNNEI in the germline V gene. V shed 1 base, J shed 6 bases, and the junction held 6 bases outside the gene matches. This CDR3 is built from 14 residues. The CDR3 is CASSEDAGRAEQYF. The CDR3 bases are TGTGCCAGCAGTGAAGATGCAGGGAGGGCCGAGCAGTACTTC.

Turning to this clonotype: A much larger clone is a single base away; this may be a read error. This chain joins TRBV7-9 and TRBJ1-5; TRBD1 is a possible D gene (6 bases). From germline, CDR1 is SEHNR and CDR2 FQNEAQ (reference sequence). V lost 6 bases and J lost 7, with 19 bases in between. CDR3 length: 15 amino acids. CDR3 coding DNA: TGTGCCAGCAGTTACTCGGGACATGACTCCCAGCCCCAGCATTTT. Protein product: CASSYSGHDSQPQHF. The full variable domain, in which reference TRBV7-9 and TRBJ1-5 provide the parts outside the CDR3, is DTGVSQNPRHKITKRGQNVTFRCDPISEHNRLYWYRQTLGQGPEFLTYFQNEAQLEKSRLLSDRFSAERPKGSFSTLEIQRTEQGDSAMYLCASSYSGHDSQPQHFGDGTRLSIL.

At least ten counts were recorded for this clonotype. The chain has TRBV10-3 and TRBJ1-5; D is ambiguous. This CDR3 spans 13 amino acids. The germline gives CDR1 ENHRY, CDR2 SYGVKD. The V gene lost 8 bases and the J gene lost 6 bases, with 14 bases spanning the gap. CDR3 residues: CAIAGEEVQPQHF. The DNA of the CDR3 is TGTGCCATCGCCGGGGAGGAGGTTCAGCCCCAGCATTTT.

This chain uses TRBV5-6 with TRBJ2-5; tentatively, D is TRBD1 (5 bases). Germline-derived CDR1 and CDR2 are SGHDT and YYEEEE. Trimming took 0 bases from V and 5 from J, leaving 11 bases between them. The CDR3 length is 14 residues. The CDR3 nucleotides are TGTGCCAGCAGCTTGGTGGGTGGGGCGGAGACCCAGTACTTC. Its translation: CASSLVGGAETQYF.

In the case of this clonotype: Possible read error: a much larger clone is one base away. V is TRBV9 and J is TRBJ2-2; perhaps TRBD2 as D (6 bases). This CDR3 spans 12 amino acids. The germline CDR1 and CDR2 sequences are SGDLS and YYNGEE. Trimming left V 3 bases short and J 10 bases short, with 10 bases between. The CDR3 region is CASSELAVELFF. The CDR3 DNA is TGTGCCAGCAGCGAACTAGCCGTGGAGCTGTTTTTT. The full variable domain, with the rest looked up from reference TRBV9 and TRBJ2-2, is DSGVTQTPKHLITATGQRVTLRCSPRSGDLSVYWYQQSLDQGLQFLIQYYNGEERAKGNILERFSAQQFPDLHSELNLSSLELGDSALYFCASSELAVELFFGEGSRLTVL.

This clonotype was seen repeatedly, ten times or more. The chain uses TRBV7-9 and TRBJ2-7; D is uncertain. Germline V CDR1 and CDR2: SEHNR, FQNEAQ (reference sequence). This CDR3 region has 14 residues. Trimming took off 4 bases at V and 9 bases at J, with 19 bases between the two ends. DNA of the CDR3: TGTGCCAGCAGCTCCCAAACCGGCAGCGTGGGGCAGTACTTC. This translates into CASSSQTGSVGQYF. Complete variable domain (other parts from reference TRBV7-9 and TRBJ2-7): DTGVSQNPRHKITKRGQNVTFRCDPISEHNRLYWYRQTLGQGPEFLTYFQNEAQLEKSRLLSDRFSAERPKGSFSTLEIQRTEQGDSAMYLCASSSQTGSVGQYFGPGTRLTVT.

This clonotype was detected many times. CDR3 in amino acids: CASSASGNSYGYTF. The CDR3 nucleotides are TGTGCCAGCAGCGCCTCCGGGAACTCCTATGGCTACACCTTC. This chain joins TRBV11-2 and TRBJ1-2; D call uncertain. The CDR3 runs to 14 residues. Germline V gene data show CDR1 as SGHAT and CDR2 as FQNNGV. V lost 5 bases and J 4 bases, leaving 14 bases between the germline ends.

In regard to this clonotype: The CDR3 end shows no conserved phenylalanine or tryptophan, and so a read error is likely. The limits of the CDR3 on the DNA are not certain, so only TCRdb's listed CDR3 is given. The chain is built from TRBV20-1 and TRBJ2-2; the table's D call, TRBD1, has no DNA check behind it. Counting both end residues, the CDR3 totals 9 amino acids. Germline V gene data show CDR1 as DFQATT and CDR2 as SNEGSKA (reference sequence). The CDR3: CSARDGQGA.

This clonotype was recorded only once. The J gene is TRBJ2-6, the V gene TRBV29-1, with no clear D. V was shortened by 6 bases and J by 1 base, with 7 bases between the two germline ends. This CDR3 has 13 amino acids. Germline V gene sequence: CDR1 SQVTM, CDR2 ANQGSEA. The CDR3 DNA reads TGCAGCGTAAAAGGATCTGGGGCCAACGTCCTGACTTTC. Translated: CSVKGSGANVLTF.

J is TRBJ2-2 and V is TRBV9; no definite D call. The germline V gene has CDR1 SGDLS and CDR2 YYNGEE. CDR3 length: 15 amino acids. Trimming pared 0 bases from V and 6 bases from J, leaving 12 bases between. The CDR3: CASSVEGDRSGELFF. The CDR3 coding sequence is TGTGCCAGCAGCGTAGAGGGCGATAGGTCCGGGGAGCTGTTTTTT.

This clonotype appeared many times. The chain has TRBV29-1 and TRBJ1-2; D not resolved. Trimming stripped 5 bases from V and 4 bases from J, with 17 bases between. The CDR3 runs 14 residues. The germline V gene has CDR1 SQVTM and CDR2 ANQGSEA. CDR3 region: CSVTFAGLGYGYTF. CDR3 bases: TGCAGCGTTACTTTTGCGGGTCTGGGCTATGGCTACACCTTC.

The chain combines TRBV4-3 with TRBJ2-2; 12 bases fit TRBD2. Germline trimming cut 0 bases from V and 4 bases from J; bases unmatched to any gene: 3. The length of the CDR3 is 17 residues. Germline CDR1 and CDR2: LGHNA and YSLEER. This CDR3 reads CASSQELAGGITGELFF. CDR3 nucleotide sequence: TGCGCCAGCAGCCAAGAACTAGCGGGGGGAATCACCGGGGAGCTGTTTTTT.

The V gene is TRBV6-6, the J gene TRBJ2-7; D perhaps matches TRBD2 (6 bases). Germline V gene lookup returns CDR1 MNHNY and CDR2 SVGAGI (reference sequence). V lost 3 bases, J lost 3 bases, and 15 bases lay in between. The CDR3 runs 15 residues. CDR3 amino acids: CASSYGGPEGYEQYF. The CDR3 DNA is TGTGCCAGCAGTTATGGTGGACCGGAGGGCTACGAGCAGTACTTC.

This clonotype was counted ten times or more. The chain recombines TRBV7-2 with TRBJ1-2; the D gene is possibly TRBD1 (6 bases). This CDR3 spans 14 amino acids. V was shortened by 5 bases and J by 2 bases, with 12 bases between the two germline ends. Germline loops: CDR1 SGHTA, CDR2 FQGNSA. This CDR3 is CASSNGTRNYGYTF. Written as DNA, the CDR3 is TGTGCCAGCAGCAACGGGACAAGAAACTATGGCTACACCTTC. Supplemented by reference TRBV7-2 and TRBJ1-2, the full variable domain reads GAGVSQSPSNKVTEKGKDVELRCDPISGHTALYWYRQSLGQGLEFLIYFQGNSAPDKSGLPSDRFSAERTGGSVSTLTIQRTQQEDSAVYLCASSNGTRNYGYTFGSGTRLTVV.

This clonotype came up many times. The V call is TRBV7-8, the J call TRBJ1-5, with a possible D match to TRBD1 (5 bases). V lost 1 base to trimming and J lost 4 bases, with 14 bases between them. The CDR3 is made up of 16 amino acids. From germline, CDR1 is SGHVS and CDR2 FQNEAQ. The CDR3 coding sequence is TGTGCCAGCAGCTTAGGATTCTCGGGGGAAAATCAGCCCCAGCATTTT. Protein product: CASSLGFSGENQPQHF.

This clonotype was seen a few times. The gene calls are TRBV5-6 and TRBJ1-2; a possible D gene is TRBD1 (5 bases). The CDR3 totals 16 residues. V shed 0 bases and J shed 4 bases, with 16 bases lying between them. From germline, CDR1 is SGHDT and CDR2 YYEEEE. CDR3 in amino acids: CASSLAGFGTVYGYTF. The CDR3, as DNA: TGTGCCAGCAGCTTGGCTGGTTTCGGGACCGTCTATGGCTACACCTTC.

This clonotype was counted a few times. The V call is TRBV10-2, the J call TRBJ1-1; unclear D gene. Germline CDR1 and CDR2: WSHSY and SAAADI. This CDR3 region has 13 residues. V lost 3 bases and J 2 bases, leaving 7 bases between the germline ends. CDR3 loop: CASSDLDNTEAFF. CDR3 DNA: TGCGCCAGCAGTGACTTGGACAACACTGAAGCTTTCTTT.

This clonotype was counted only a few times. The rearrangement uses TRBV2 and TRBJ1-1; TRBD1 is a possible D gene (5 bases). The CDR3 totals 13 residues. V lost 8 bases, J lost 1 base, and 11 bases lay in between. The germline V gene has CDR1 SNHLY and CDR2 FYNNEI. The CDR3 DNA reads TGTGCCAGCGGGGTGACAGCGAACACTGAAGCTTTCTTT. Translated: CASGVTANTEAFF. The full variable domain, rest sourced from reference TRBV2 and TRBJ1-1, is EPEVTQTPSHQVTQMGQEVILRCVPISNHLYFYWYRQILGQKVEFLVSFYNNEISEKSEIFDDQFSVERPDGSNFTLKIRSTKLEDSAMYFCASGVTANTEAFFGQGTRLTVV.

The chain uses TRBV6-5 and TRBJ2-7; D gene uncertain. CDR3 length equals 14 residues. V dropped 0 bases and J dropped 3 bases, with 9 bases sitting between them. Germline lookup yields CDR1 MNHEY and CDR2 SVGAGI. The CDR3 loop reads CASSYSNDGYEQYF. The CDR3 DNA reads TGTGCCAGCAGTTACTCGAATGACGGCTACGAGCAGTACTTC.

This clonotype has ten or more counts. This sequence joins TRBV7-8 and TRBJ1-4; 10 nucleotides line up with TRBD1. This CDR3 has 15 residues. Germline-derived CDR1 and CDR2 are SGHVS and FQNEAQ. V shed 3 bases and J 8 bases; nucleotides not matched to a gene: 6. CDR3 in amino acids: CASSLGQGLREKLFF. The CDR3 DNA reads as TGTGCCAGCAGCTTGGGACAGGGGTTGAGGGAAAAACTGTTTTTT.

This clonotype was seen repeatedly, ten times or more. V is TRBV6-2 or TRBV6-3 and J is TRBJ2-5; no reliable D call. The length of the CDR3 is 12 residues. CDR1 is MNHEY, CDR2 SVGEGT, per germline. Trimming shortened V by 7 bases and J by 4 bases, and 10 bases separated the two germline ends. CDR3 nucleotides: TGTGCCAGCAAGGGTCGCGCAGAGACCCAGTACTTC. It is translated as CASKGRAETQYF.

CDR3 nucleotide sequence: TGTGCCAGTCGTGACCGGGACAGGGAGGTCACTGAAGCTTTCTTT. Translating gives CASRDRDREVTEAFF. The chain combines TRBV19 with TRBJ1-1; 9 nucleotides match TRBD1. In germline, CDR1 is LNHDA, CDR2 SQIVND (reference sequence). CDR3 length equals 15 residues. Germline trimming cut 8 bases from V and 4 bases from J; bases unmatched to any gene: 11.